This TCR beta chain was sequenced for a study of beta chain features in type 1 diabetes. On this clone: Its specificity is unknown.

Trimming removed 2 bases from V and 6 bases from J, with 20 bases in between. The length of the CDR3 is 17 residues. Germline CDR1 and CDR2: SEHNR and FQNEAQ (reference sequence). Study findings and constraints: Shorter TCRB CDR3s, moderately but significantly so, were found in Type 1 diabetes patients in all four CD4+ subsets.

The sequenced template was cDNA made from the entire isolated RNA. Repertoires were generated with immunoSEQ multiplex PCR, while TCRdb's copy carries only in-frame clones and drops some. This table has around 300,000 clones, 15% appearing once. The chain carries TRBV7-9 and TRBJ2-1; possible D gene TRBD2, 7 bases. The sample comprised naive CD4+ T cells from blood. The clonotype comes from a man younger than 35 with type 1 diabetes. In nucleotides, the CDR3 is TGTGCCAGCAGCTTACTGTACGCGGCGGGGGCTCTCAATGAGCAGTTCTTC. This sequence encodes CASSLLYAAGALNEQFF.